A selection of T cell receptor beta chains follows, all from one sample in a study of shared T cell receptors in the human thymus. Data came from immunoSEQ multiplex PCR; TCRdb stores just in-frame clones and leaves some out. The data hold 650,000 to 950,000 clones, with approximately 83% observed a single time. The data also belong to a second study, concerning human thymus T cells.

Sequencing used thymocytes. These receptors came from a girl under three years old with a congenital heart defect. The CDR3 runs from the conserved cysteine through the conserved F or W. The size of a clone is reported for some rows only, either as once, few or many, or as a class for expanded clones.

.,TRBJ2-1,TRBV19,CASSTAKTGIDEQFF
.,TRBJ2-3,TRBV4-1,CASSQDRGSQDTQYF
.,TRBJ2-1,TRBV7-9,CASSLIRDFYNEQFF
.,.,TRBV15,CATSRKSATQRESSYEQYF
.,TRBJ1-2,TRBV27,CASSLVGTGVRGYTF
.,TRBJ2-5,TRBV28,CASSLVVVLGGQQETQYF
.,TRBJ2-7,TRBV6-5,CASSFREGMGEQYF
few,TRBJ2-5,TRBV10-3,CAIGGGAGTHAIKYF
.,TRBJ2-4,TRBV28,CASSWGWRGGHIQYF
.,TRBJ1-2,TRBV14,CASSQDRGYGYTF
.,TRBJ1-6,TRBV9,CASSVARPGRGDDSPLHF
once,TRBJ1-5,TRBV19,CASSTILGTGGGQPQHF
.,TRBJ2-5,TRBV15,CATSRIGGPEETQYF
once,TRBJ2-7,TRBV12-5,CATGEDRGLNEQYF
.,TRBJ1-1,TRBV19,CASSMVRLNTEAFF
.,TRBJ1-3,TRBV6-1,CASSDLGGVRNTIYF
.,TRBJ2-7,TRBV30,CAWSGTNSYEQYF
.,TRBJ1-5,TRBV30,CAWRQGPQGNQPQHF
.,TRBJ1-2,TRBV9,CASSQQGSNYGYTF
.,TRBJ2-1,TRBV10-2,CASSESGTRIPGGNPNEQFF
.,TRBJ2-2,TRBV5-1,CASSLARDRETGELFF
.,TRBJ1-3,TRBV7-9,CASSPGTGGFGNTIYF
.,TRBJ2-3,TRBV21-1,CASSRELRIECSSGDTQYF
.,TRBJ1-1,TRBV4-1,CASSQEPGTSGLTEAFF
.,TRBJ1-1,TRBV5-4,CASSLTSKQGEATFNTEAFF
.,TRBJ1-3,TRBV4-1,CASSRLSGNTIYF
.,TRBJ1-3,TRBV5-1,CASSLAPRQGVVGNTIYF
.,TRBJ1-4,TRBV7-6,CASSQAGDRGPEKLFF
.,TRBJ2-1,TRBV2,CASSEYNGLLQASGGPRHEQFF
.,TRBJ1-1,TRBV6-5,CASSYGEVTEAFF
.,TRBJ1-5,TRBV6-5,CASSATGWNQPQHF
.,TRBJ2-1,TRBV4-2,CASSQDLGTSWRNEQFF
.,TRBJ1-1,TRBV4-1,CASSQDKQVCGAFF
.,TRBJ1-3,TRBV5-1,CASSLSVGGASGNTIYF
.,TRBJ2-7,TRBV28,CASSPWDSQNPPSYEQYF
.,TRBJ1-1,TRBV28,CASSFAWQGSTEAFF
.,TRBJ2-7,TRBV4-1,CASSEGPGTSAFYEQYF
once,TRBJ1-2,TRBV7-6,CASSLSPGANYGYTF
.,TRBJ1-4,TRBV5-1,CARSLFFRGQGEKLFF
.,TRBJ1-3,TRBV27,CASIILSGNTIYF
.,TRBJ1-2,TRBV5-4,CASSRAMFYGYTF